The clone carrying this T cell receptor (beta chain) was observed once. Using immunoSEQ multiplex PCR, the repertoire was profiled, and TCRdb retains in-frame clones only, with some absent. Among fewer than 110,000 clones listed, 75% to 95% were seen once. The source of the sample is a study of T cell changes during pregnancy in multiple sclerosis. V gave up 5 bases and J gave up 3 bases, with 10 bases separating them. CDR3 length: 13 residues. CDR1 and CDR2 from the germline V gene are MNHNS and SASEGT. This receptor was obtained from a female donor with multiple sclerosis, enrolled in a pregnancy study. Sample: peripheral blood, taken in the second trimester of pregnancy. V usage is TRBV6-1 and J usage is TRBJ1-1; D possibly corresponds to TRBD1 (6 bases). The CDR3 region is CASSQGPYTEAFF. CDR3 nucleotides: TGTGCCAGCAGTCAGGGGCCGTACACTGAAGCTTTCTTT.